The clone carrying this T cell receptor beta chain was seen a handful of times. This CDR3 is built from 11 residues. V was pared by 10 bases and J by 4 bases, with 10 bases between. The germline V gene encodes CDR1 MDHEN and CDR2 SYDVKM. How the authors handled the data: Reference gene primer amplification yielded estimated nucleated cell counts. Profiling relied on immunoSEQ multiplex PCR, and the TCRdb table lists in-frame clones only, not all of them. For V, J and clone size, that table is used; D and trimming come from the DNA. The table shows a few hundred thousand clones, with 84% occurring only once. This sample was included in a study of blood T cell repertoires in COVID-19. Which cohort a participant joined came from the clinical history participants gave. Each recovered donor of Cohort 3 presented with two negative PCRs, clearance, or symptom resolution.

This chain links TRBV28 with TRBJ1-2; weak D call: TRBD1 (6 bases). Sequencing input: PBMCs or T cells enriched from blood (not recorded which). This sequence was found in a man in his fifties or sixties who had recovered from COVID-19. CDR3 sequence: CATDRSYGYTF. In DNA form, the CDR3 reads TGTGCCACCGACAGGAGCTATGGCTACACCTTC.